One sample yielded the 31 T cell receptor beta chains listed below, sequenced in a study of long-term antiretroviral therapy in people with HIV. Runs used v3.0 of the immunoSEQ assay and were done at survey level. The protocol was immunoSEQ multiplex PCR, while the TCRdb copy is restricted to in-frame clones and leaves out a portion. The table has 20,000 to 25,000 clones, around three quarters seen once; the top ten hold 11%. The sample consisted of unsorted PBMCs, taken 1.1 years before starting antiretroviral therapy. Receptors were obtained from a woman between 40 and 50 years old with HIV.

The chain combines TRBV6-1 with TRBJ1-5; 7 bases map to TRBD1. Unmatched junction bases numbered 10, after V lost 1 base and J lost 4 bases. The CDR3 is 17 residues long. Germline V lookup: CDR1 MNHNS, CDR2 SASEGT. The CDR3 nucleotides are TGTGCCAGCAGTGAAGGGTCGAGGGGGACAGTAAATCAGCCCCAGCATTTT. Translating it yields CASSEGSRGTVNQPQHF.

V is TRBV5-6 and J is TRBJ2-7; D might be TRBD1 (5 bases). Per germline, CDR1 SGHDT and CDR2 YYEEEE. The CDR3 extends over 13 amino acids. V lost 0 bases, J lost 12 bases, and 16 bases lay in between. The CDR3 sequence is CASSLGVARVMYF. The CDR3 DNA reads TGTGCCAGCAGCTTGGGGGTCGCCAGGGTGATGTACTTC.

This clone was seen more than once but under ten times. The V gene is TRBV5-1, the J gene TRBJ2-3, with 12 positions matching TRBD2. Germline CDR1 reads SGHRS; CDR2 reads YFSETQ. The V and J ends lost 1 base and 4 bases, in that order; junction bases with no gene match: 4. The CDR3 extends over 16 amino acids. The CDR3 region has the DNA TGCGCCAGCAGCTTGACTAGCGGGGGGTTGGCAGATACGCAGTATTTT. This gives the protein CASSLTSGGLADTQYF. Full variable domain (missing parts from reference TRBV5-1 and TRBJ2-3): KAGVTQTPRYLIKTRGQQVTLSCSPISGHRSVSWYQQTPGQGLQFLFEYFSETQRNKGNFPGRFSGRQFSNSRSEMNVSTLELGDSALYLCASSLTSGGLADTQYFGPGTRLTVL.

The chain is built from TRBV6-4 and TRBJ2-1; D is undetermined. V lost 8 bases to trimming and J lost 1 base, with 15 bases between them. The CDR3 contains 15 residues. Germline V gene lookup returns CDR1 MRHNA and CDR2 SNTAGT. The CDR3 is CASSPIAGSYNEQFF. CDR3 nucleotides: TGTGCCAGCTCCCCTATAGCCGGATCCTACAATGAGCAGTTCTTC.

In DNA form, the CDR3 reads TGTGCCAGCAGCCTCGAGGACGGTTACAATGAGCAGTTCTTC. Protein sequence: CASSLEDGYNEQFF. The J gene is TRBJ2-1, the V gene TRBV5-4, with D unresolved. Trimming took 4 bases from V and 4 from J, leaving 12 bases between them. The CDR3 totals 14 residues. From germline, CDR1 is SGHNT and CDR2 YYREEE (reference sequence).

The V and J genes are TRBV29-1 and TRBJ2-3; 7 nucleotides agree with TRBD2. Germline CDR1 reads SQVTM; CDR2 reads ANQGSEA. The CDR3 extends over 15 amino acids. Losses at the gene ends were 2 bases for V and 2 bases for J; bases not matched to a gene: 7. The CDR3 DNA is TGCAGCGTTGAATCAGTGGGAGGGTACACAGATACGCAGTATTTT. This codes for CSVESVGGYTDTQYF.

The genes are TRBV9 and TRBJ2-7; no reliable D call. Trimming left V 5 bases short and J 2 bases short, with 14 bases between. Germline V gene data show CDR1 as SGDLS and CDR2 as YYNGEE. The CDR3 extends over 14 amino acids. The CDR3 nucleotides read TGTGCCAGCAGTAATACCGACACAACCTACGAGCAGTACTTC. Its translation: CASSNTDTTYEQYF.

This clone was seen just once. This rearrangement joins TRBV5-6 to TRBJ1-5; D is unclear. The V gene lost 0 bases and the J gene lost 0 bases, with 7 bases spanning the gap. Germline V gene sequence: CDR1 SGHDT, CDR2 YYEEEE. CDR3 length: 15 residues. The CDR3 is CASSLGQISNQPQHF. CDR3 DNA: TGTGCCAGCAGCTTGGGTCAAATTAGCAATCAGCCCCAGCATTTT.

Here the CDR3 reads CASSFVMAGNYGYTF. The DNA of the CDR3 is TGTGCCAGCAGTTTTGTCATGGCAGGGAACTATGGCTACACCTTC. The chain is built from TRBV27 and TRBJ1-2; possibly TRBD1 for D (5 bases). CDR3 size: 15 residues. The germline V and J ends were trimmed by 3 bases and 2 bases, with 13 bases remaining between them. CDR1 MNHEY and CDR2 SMNVEV come from the germline V gene (reference sequence).

J is TRBJ1-6 and V is TRBV4-3; D not resolved. Looked up from germline, CDR1 is LGHNA and CDR2 is YSLEER. CDR3 length: 17 amino acids. V was clipped by 0 bases and J by 0 bases, with 9 bases between them. The DNA of the CDR3 is TGCGCCAGCAGCCAAGATGAAGGGAGCTCCTATAATTCACCCCTCCACTTT. Protein sequence: CASSQDEGSSYNSPLHF.

The chain links TRBV5-1 to TRBJ2-1; weak D call: TRBD2 (5 bases). There are 13 residues in the CDR3. V was shortened by 4 bases and J by 3 bases, with 8 bases between the two germline ends. Germline V gene sequence: CDR1 SGHRS, CDR2 YFSETQ. The CDR3 loop reads CASSPSYYNEQFF. CDR3 in DNA: TGCGCCAGCAGCCCTAGCTACTACAATGAGCAGTTCTTC. The full variable domain, completed using reference TRBV5-1 and TRBJ2-1, is KAGVTQTPRYLIKTRGQQVTLSCSPISGHRSVSWYQQTPGQGLQFLFEYFSETQRNKGNFPGRFSGRQFSNSRSEMNVSTLELGDSALYLCASSPSYYNEQFFGPGTRLTVL.

V usage is TRBV27 and J usage is TRBJ1-2; possibly TRBD1 for D (5 bases). Germline CDR1 and CDR2: MNHEY and SMNVEV (reference sequence). The CDR3 consists of 17 residues. The V end was cut by 6 bases, the J end by 2 bases, with 22 bases between. The CDR3 loop reads CASSYETPGRQNYGYTF. The CDR3 bases are TGTGCCAGCAGCTACGAGACCCCGGGACGCCAGAACTATGGCTACACCTTC.

This chain uses TRBV30 with TRBJ2-1; 14 nucleotides agree with TRBD2. J was trimmed by 6 bases and V by 5 bases; bases with no gene match: 3. The germline V gene has CDR1 GTSNPN and CDR2 SVGIG (reference sequence). The CDR3 totals 14 residues. The CDR3 loop reads CAWGGTSGSNEQFF. For the CDR3, the DNA is TGTGCCTGGGGTGGGACTAGCGGGAGCAATGAGCAGTTCTTC.

The chain joins TRBV4-2 to TRBJ1-1; D possibly corresponds to TRBD1 (6 bases). V was cut by 5 bases and J by 4 bases, with 23 bases left in between. Germline V CDR1 and CDR2: LGHNA, YNFKEQ. The CDR3 length is 17 residues. The CDR3 sequence is CASSKQLEGGTATEAFF. As DNA, the CDR3 is TGTGCCAGCAGCAAACAACTAGAGGGGGGGACCGCCACTGAAGCTTTCTTT.

By proportion, this clone is medium-sized. The CDR3 nucleotides are TGTGCCAGTATGGGAGAGTCCCAGCATTTT. Its translation is CASMGESQHF. The chain uses TRBV19 and TRBJ1-5, with D unclear. From germline, CDR1 is LNHDA and CDR2 SQIVND (reference sequence). Trimming removed 7 bases from V and 11 bases from J, with 9 bases in between. The CDR3 extends over 10 amino acids.

The J gene is TRBJ2-6, the V gene TRBV18, with D perhaps being TRBD1 or TRBD2 (5 bases each). V lost 5 bases to trimming and J lost 0 bases, with 20 bases between them. The CDR3 extends over 19 amino acids. CDR1 is KGHSH and CDR2 is LQKENI in the germline V gene. This CDR3 reads CASSGSGEGKTSGANVLTF. The CDR3 nucleotides are TGTGCCAGCTCAGGTTCAGGAGAGGGGAAGACCTCTGGGGCCAACGTCCTGACTTTC.

This rearrangement joins TRBV5-1 to TRBJ2-7, with 9 bases matching TRBD2. The CDR3 has 15 residues. Looked up from germline, CDR1 is SGHRS and CDR2 is YFSETQ. The junction had 6 bases not matched to a gene; V was cut back by 5 bases and J by 0 bases. The CDR3 reads CASRIAGESSYEQYF. DNA of the CDR3: TGCGCCAGCAGGATAGCGGGAGAGAGCTCCTACGAGCAGTACTTC.

The CDR3 is CASSIANQETQYF. DNA of the CDR3: TGTGCCAGTAGTATAGCGAACCAAGAGACCCAGTACTTC. The gene calls are TRBV19 and TRBJ2-5; D uncertain. V gave up 1 base and J gave up 0 bases, with 3 bases separating them. CDR1 LNHDA and CDR2 SQIVND come from the germline V gene (reference sequence). The CDR3 runs 13 residues.

The J gene is TRBJ2-1, the V gene TRBV7-8; possibly TRBD1 for D (6 bases). Trimming removed 2 bases at V and 3 bases at J, with 11 bases between. The CDR3 is 15 amino acids. Germline CDR1 SGHVS, CDR2 FQNEAQ. CDR3 region: CASSLNMGHYNEQFF. The CDR3 DNA sequence: TGTGCCAGCAGCTTAAACATGGGACACTACAATGAGCAGTTCTTC.

This CDR3 is CATSRDRQLGNQPQHF. The CDR3 coding sequence is TGTGCCACCAGCAGAGATCGTCAGCTCGGCAATCAGCCCCAGCATTTT. The rearrangement links TRBV15 to TRBJ1-5; D is uncertain. V lost 0 bases and J 2 bases, leaving 11 bases between the germline ends. Germline lookup yields CDR1 LNHNV and CDR2 YYDKDF (reference sequence). CDR3 length: 16 residues.

The V call is TRBV2, the J call TRBJ1-5; D is unclear. The CDR3 is 13 residues long. V lost 6 bases and J 0 bases, leaving 6 bases between the germline ends. The V gene's germline CDR1 is SNHLY and CDR2 FYNNEI. Here the CDR3 DNA reads TGTGCCAGCAGGCTCTATAGCAATCAGCCCCAGCATTTT. This gives the protein CASRLYSNQPQHF.

This chain joins TRBV14 and TRBJ2-2; perhaps TRBD2 as D (6 bases). Germline CDR1 reads SGHDN; CDR2 reads FVKESK. V dropped 4 bases and J dropped 2 bases, with 20 bases sitting between them. This CDR3 has 18 residues. Here the CDR3 reads CASSRRISGTLNTGELFF. The CDR3 region has the DNA TGTGCCAGCAGCCGTAGGATCTCCGGGACTCTTAACACCGGGGAGCTGTTTTTT.

The chain uses TRBV10-2 and TRBJ1-1; 8 positions agree with TRBD1. The CDR3 extends over 12 amino acids. With V trimmed by 6 bases and J by 4 bases, 1 base remained unmatched. Germline V gene data show CDR1 as WSHSY and CDR2 as SAAADI. The CDR3 reads CASSGQGTEAFF. CDR3 coding DNA: TGCGCCAGCAGCGGACAGGGCACTGAAGCTTTCTTT.

J is TRBJ2-7 and V is TRBV7-8; a possible D gene is TRBD1 (5 bases). The ends were cut back, 5 bases at V and 2 bases at J, with 16 bases in the middle. The CDR3 has 15 residues. Germline lookup yields CDR1 SGHVS and CDR2 FQNEAQ. The CDR3 nucleotides are TGTGCCAGCAGCGCACCCACAGGTCCGGCCTACGAGCAGTACTTC. Translating gives CASSAPTGPAYEQYF.

This clone came up once. V and J are TRBV30 and TRBJ1-1; D possibly corresponds to TRBD1 (6 bases). There are 15 residues in the CDR3. The germline V gene has CDR1 GTSNPN and CDR2 SVGIG (reference sequence). Trimming pared 4 bases from V and 1 base from J, leaving 16 bases between. CDR3 nucleotide sequence: TGTGCCTGGAAGGGCGGGGGCTATAGGAACACTGAAGCTTTCTTT. This gives the protein CAWKGGGYRNTEAFF.

The V call is TRBV21-1, the J call TRBJ2-7; TRBD1 reflects the table's D call only, with no check against the DNA. TRBV21-1 corresponds to a pseudogene. The length of the CDR3 is 15 residues. The CDR3 loop reads CASSTPGTESYEQYF. The CDR3 nucleotides are TGTGCCAGCAGCACCCCCGGGACAGAGTCCTACGAGCAGTACTTC.

The chain links TRBV19 to TRBJ1-5; 7 bases align to TRBD1. The trim removed 8 bases at V and 5 bases at J, leaving 9 bases unmatched. This CDR3 region has 14 residues. Germline CDR1 is LNHDA and CDR2 is SQIVND (reference sequence). Here the CDR3 reads CASSTYRGHQPQHF. CDR3 DNA: TGTGCCAGTTCAACATACAGGGGCCATCAGCCCCAGCATTTT.

V gene TRBV6-5 combines with J gene TRBJ2-2, with 8 bases that match TRBD1. V trimming: 2 bases; J trimming: 6 bases; junction bases outside the gene matches: 5. The CDR3 spans 15 residues. Germline CDR1 is MNHEY and CDR2 is SVGAGI. CDR3 sequence reads: CASSYGDRGAGELFF. CDR3 bases: TGTGCCAGCAGTTACGGAGACAGGGGCGCCGGGGAGCTGTTTTTT.

V is TRBV29-1 and J is TRBJ2-3; D is unresolved. The CDR3 is 13 residues long. Trimming cost V 5 bases and J 0 bases, with 9 bases left between them. Germline CDR1 SQVTM, CDR2 ANQGSEA. CDR3 sequence (DNA): TGCAGCGTTCCCCGCTTTAGCACAGATACGCAGTATTTT. It codes for CSVPRFSTDTQYF.

This CDR3 reads CASRQQGAGVSPLHF. Here the CDR3 DNA reads TGTGCCAGCAGACAGCAGGGGGCGGGAGTGTCACCCCTCCACTTT. V usage is TRBV5-4 and J usage is TRBJ1-6; TRBD1 matches at 8 bases. J gave up 10 bases and V 5 bases, and 11 bases lay outside the gene matches. Germline assignment: CDR1 SGHNT and CDR2 YYREEE (reference sequence). This CDR3 has 15 residues.

This CDR3 is CASSQEGSPHNEQFF. CDR3 coding DNA: TGCGCCAGCAGCCAAGAGGGGTCGCCCCACAATGAGCAGTTCTTC. This chain connects TRBV4-1 to TRBJ2-1; D unclear. The CDR3 is made up of 15 amino acids. The V and J ends lost 0 bases and 5 bases respectively, with 11 bases between them. Germline V gene sequence: CDR1 MGHRA, CDR2 YSYEKL.